This T cell receptor (beta chain) was documented in a study of shared clonotypes between healthy human individuals. The CDR3 loop spans 16 amino acids. Germline-derived CDR1 and CDR2 are SSHAT and FNYEAQ (reference sequence). General study results and limits: Tissue TCR repertoires likely differ from these blood-only repertoires.

A single count supports this clone. What it binds is not known. One end of the junction fails to match germline, which may point to a read error. For every subset, genomic DNA was evenly distributed across several immunoSEQ plates. Profiled with immunoSEQ multiplex PCR; TCRdb holds only in-frame clones, not every one. The table lists about 1.5 million clones, around 98% of them singletons. This TCR came from a man aged 30 to 45 in good health. This chain connects TRBV7-7 to TRBJ1-4; D perhaps matches TRBD1 (6 bases). Sequencing was performed on naive CD4+ T cells sorted from blood. The subset: CD45RA+ positively selected. The CDR3 DNA reads TGTGCTAGCAGCTTCCTGCAGGGGTTTGATAATGAAAAACTGTTTTTT. Protein product: CASSFLQGFDNEKLFF.